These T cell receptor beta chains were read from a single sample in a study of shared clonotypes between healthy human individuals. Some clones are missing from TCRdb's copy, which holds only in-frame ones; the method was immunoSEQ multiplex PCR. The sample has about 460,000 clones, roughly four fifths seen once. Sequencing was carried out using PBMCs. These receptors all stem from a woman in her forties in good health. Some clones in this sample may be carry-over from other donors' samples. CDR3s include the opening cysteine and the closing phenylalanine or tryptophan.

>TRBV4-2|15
CASSQEAGGFNEQFF
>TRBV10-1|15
CASRGVAGRYYEQYF
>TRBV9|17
CASSVSGAGLGRDEQFF
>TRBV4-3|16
CASSQSLGVGQETQYF
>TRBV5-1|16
CASTVGTGSGTGELFF
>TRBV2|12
CASSELKETQYF
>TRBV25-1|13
CASSEGSVHEQYF
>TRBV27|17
CASSSFPPGKYGQPQHF
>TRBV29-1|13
CSSTPWVGNEQFF
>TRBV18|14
CASSAGTGTEKLFF
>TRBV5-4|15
CASSRGSSYQETQYF